Listed here are 28 T cell receptor beta chains from one sample, sequenced in a study of identical twins. Using its own MiXCR run on the 5' RACE reads, TCRdb lists one record per CDR3 protein. Of approximately 150,000 distinct CDR3 sequences detected, under 4.5% appear once; the ten largest clones hold 7.5% to 8.5%. The sequencing sample was made of memory T cells sorted from blood. These receptors came from a man between 18 and 35 years old in good health.

This clonotype came up many times. The chain joins TRBV6-6 to TRBJ2-1; D is perhaps TRBD2 (5 bases). This CDR3 is 14 amino acids long. Germline V CDR1 and CDR2: MNHNY, SVGAGI (reference sequence). V lost 7 bases and J lost 9, with 19 bases in between. Here the CDR3 reads CASTLGGPEAEQFF. CDR3 sequence (DNA): TGTGCCAGCACCCTCGGAGGCCCGGAGGCTGAGCAGTTCTTC.

This clonotype was detected many times. V gene TRBV28 combines with J gene TRBJ1-2; tentatively, D is TRBD1 (6 bases). Germline loops: CDR1 MDHEN, CDR2 SYDVKM. Trimming took 9 bases from V and 8 from J, leaving 16 bases between them. The CDR3 length is 12 residues. CDR3 region: CASHTGSIGYTF. CDR3 bases: TGTGCCAGTCATACAGGGAGTATAGGCTACACCTTC.

This clonotype was picked up many times. The chain is built from TRBV20-1 and TRBJ2-1, with a possible D match to TRBD1 (5 bases). This CDR3 comprises 17 residues. CDR1 and CDR2 from the germline V gene are DFQATT and SNEGSKA (reference sequence). V was cut by 0 bases and J by 4 bases, with 19 bases left in between. The chain's CDR3 is CSARDWQMADTYNEQFF. As DNA, the CDR3 is TGCAGTGCTAGAGACTGGCAGATGGCGGACACTTACAATGAGCAGTTCTTC.

This clonotype was seen many times. The chain carries TRBV9 and TRBJ2-2; D not certain. Germline CDR1 and CDR2: SGDLS and YYNGEE. The CDR3 extends over 15 amino acids. The V end lost 0 bases, the J end lost 4 bases, and 10 bases lay between the germline ends. The CDR3 DNA sequence: TGTGCCAGCAGCGTAGAAATTTCGTCCACCGGGGAGCTGTTTTTT. The encoded protein is CASSVEISSTGELFF.

In this sample, this clonotype turned up many times. This chain uses TRBV5-1 with TRBJ1-1, with D possibly TRBD1 on 6 matching bases. The CDR3 is made up of 14 amino acids. V dropped 4 bases and J dropped 1 base, with 11 bases sitting between them. The V gene's germline CDR1 is SGHRS and CDR2 YFSETQ. CDR3 region: CASSRQVGNTEAFF. The CDR3 DNA reads TGCGCCAGCAGCCGACAGGTTGGGAACACTGAAGCTTTCTTT.

This clonotype was recorded at least ten times. The V and J genes are TRBV4-3 and TRBJ1-2; D is perhaps TRBD1 (5 bases). The ends were cut back, 0 bases at V and 8 bases at J, with 16 bases in the middle. Germline V gene lookup returns CDR1 LGHNA and CDR2 YSLEER. This CDR3 region has 15 residues. CDR3 DNA sequence: TGCGCCAGCAGCCAAGAACAGGACCCCTTCGGGGGCTACACCTTC. Amino acid sequence: CASSQEQDPFGGYTF.

This clonotype was detected many times. J is TRBJ2-3 and V is TRBV5-5; possibly TRBD1 for D (5 bases). Germline V gene sequence: CDR1 SGHKS, CDR2 YYEKEE (reference sequence). Trimming left V 4 bases short and J 1 base short, with 19 bases between. The CDR3 runs 17 residues. In DNA, the CDR3 is TGTGCCAGCAGCGCGCTGACAGCCCCTTTTGGCACAGATACGCAGTATTTT. As protein: CASSALTAPFGTDTQYF.

This clonotype was recorded at least ten times. This chain links TRBV12-3 or TRBV12-4 with TRBJ2-7, with 9 bases lining up with TRBD2. This CDR3 has 14 residues. V dropped 7 bases and J dropped 3; count of bases not matched to a gene: 7. This chain's CDR3 is CASIRSSGSYEQYF. The CDR3 nucleotides are TGTGCCAGCATAAGGAGTAGCGGGAGCTACGAGCAGTACTTC.

In this sample, this clonotype turned up many times. The chain combines TRBV3-1 with TRBJ2-1, with 9 bases lining up with TRBD2. Trimming cost V 3 bases and J 6 bases; bases outside gene matches: 6. The CDR3 loop spans 15 amino acids. The germline gives CDR1 LGHDT, CDR2 YNNKEL (reference sequence). CDR3 nucleotide sequence: TGTGCCAGCAGCCAGCCGGGACTAGCCGGCAATGAGCAGTTCTTC. It is translated as CASSQPGLAGNEQFF.

This clonotype has more than one count but fewer than ten. This sequence joins TRBV11-3 and TRBJ1-1; 7 bases are a match to TRBD1. The CDR3 is 15 amino acids. The V and J ends lost 5 bases and 0 bases, in that order; junction bases with no gene match: 6. CDR1 and CDR2 (germline): SGHNT, YENEEA. The CDR3 region is CASSERGQMNTEAFF. The CDR3 bases are TGTGCCAGCAGCGAAAGGGGACAGATGAACACTGAAGCTTTCTTT.

This clonotype was observed a few times. The chain employs TRBV6-1 and TRBJ2-7; D may be TRBD2 (5 bases). Germline V gene sequence: CDR1 MNHNS, CDR2 SASEGT. Trimming removed 5 bases at V and 3 bases at J, with 11 bases between. The CDR3 has 13 amino acids. CDR3 residues: CASSRGMYYEQYF. The CDR3, as DNA: TGTGCCAGCAGTCGAGGGATGTACTACGAGCAGTACTTC.

This clonotype was observed at least ten times. The CDR3 bases are TGCAGCGCGACTGGCACCGGGGAGCTGTTTTTT. Translation gives CSATGTGELFF. This chain connects TRBV29-1 to TRBJ2-2; D remains unclear. V lost 7 bases to trimming and J lost 4 bases, with 7 bases between them. The CDR3 is made up of 11 amino acids. Per germline, CDR1 SQVTM and CDR2 ANQGSEA.

At least ten counts were recorded for this clonotype. The chain has TRBV7-9 and TRBJ2-7; D not certain. Germline V gives CDR1 SEHNR, CDR2 FQNEAQ (reference sequence). The CDR3 is 14 amino acids. V was shortened by 0 bases and J by 3 bases, with 9 bases between the two germline ends. Here the CDR3 reads CASSLAGRHYEQYF. In nucleotides, the CDR3 is TGTGCCAGCAGCTTAGCAGGACGGCACTACGAGCAGTACTTC.

Ten or more counts support this clonotype. CDR3 DNA sequence: TGTGCCAGCACCAAACCTTGGGGTTCAAACACCGGGGAGCTGTTTTTT. It encodes CASTKPWGSNTGELFF. The genes are TRBV7-2 and TRBJ2-2; D is unclear. The V gene's germline CDR1 is SGHTA and CDR2 FQGNSA. Trimming shortened V by 7 bases and J by 2 bases, and 17 bases separated the two germline ends. This CDR3 is 16 amino acids long.

This clonotype has ten or more counts. This chain connects TRBV2 to TRBJ2-2, with D possibly TRBD2 on 5 matching bases. V was clipped by 8 bases and J by 4 bases, with 17 bases between them. Germline CDR1 and CDR2: SNHLY and FYNNEI. This CDR3 has 15 amino acids. The CDR3 DNA reads TGTGCCAGCGGCCCAGCGGCAATTATCACCGGGGAGCTGTTTTTT. Protein product: CASGPAAIITGELFF.

This clonotype has a count of ten or more. The gene calls are TRBV11-1 and TRBJ2-2; 14 bases map to TRBD2. CDR3 size: 18 residues. With 1 base clipped from V and 0 bases from J, the junction kept 1 base outside the gene matches. Germline V gives CDR1 SGHAT, CDR2 FQDESV (reference sequence). The CDR3 sequence is CASSLGTSGRTNTGELFF. Written as DNA, the CDR3 is TGTGCCAGCAGCTTAGGGACTAGCGGGAGGACGAACACCGGGGAGCTGTTTTTT.

In its sample, this clonotype was seen many times. The chain's CDR3 is CASSLLGREQYF. CDR3 DNA sequence: TGTGCCAGCAGCTTGTTAGGGCGTGAGCAGTACTTC. The chain recombines TRBV5-5 with TRBJ2-7; D remains unclear. This CDR3 contains 12 residues. Deletions cut 1 base from V and 7 bases from J, with 9 bases between. The V gene's germline CDR1 is SGHKS and CDR2 YYEKEE (reference sequence).

In this sample, this clonotype turned up a few times. The chain joins TRBV7-9 to TRBJ2-2; 7 bases fit TRBD2. The CDR3 loop spans 13 amino acids. The germline CDR1 and CDR2 sequences are SEHNR and FQNEAQ (reference sequence). The trim removed 2 bases at V and 7 bases at J, leaving 1 base unmatched. The CDR3 protein is CASSLSGIGELFF. DNA for the CDR3: TGTGCCAGCAGCTTAAGCGGGATCGGGGAGCTGTTTTTT.

This clonotype was observed many times. The V call is TRBV3-1, the J call TRBJ2-1; no clear D gene. V lost 0 bases, J lost 0 bases, and 9 bases lay in between. CDR1 LGHDT and CDR2 YNNKEL come from the germline V gene (reference sequence). The CDR3 is made up of 16 amino acids. CDR3 in amino acids: CASSQEWGSSYNEQFF. The CDR3 region has the DNA TGTGCCAGCAGCCAAGAGTGGGGTAGCTCCTACAATGAGCAGTTCTTC.

This clonotype was recorded many times. The chain has TRBV12-3 or TRBV12-4 and TRBJ1-2; TRBD1 might be the D (5 bases). With 5 bases removed from V and 2 bases from J, the gap between germline ends came to 15 bases. There are 15 residues in the CDR3. The CDR3 DNA reads TGTGCCAGCAGTCCTCCCAGAGGGGTAAACTATGGCTACACCTTC. Translating gives CASSPPRGVNYGYTF.

The sample holds many counts of this clonotype. The V and J genes are TRBV6-4 and TRBJ2-1, with 11 bases that match TRBD2. The CDR3 length is 15 residues. Germline CDR1 MRHNA, CDR2 SNTAGT. Trimming removed 5 bases from V and 4 bases from J; junction bases left unmatched: 4. The CDR3 sequence: CASSTTSGSYNEQFF. The CDR3 bases are TGTGCCAGCAGTACCACTAGCGGGAGTTACAATGAGCAGTTCTTC.

This clonotype has at least ten counts. J is TRBJ2-7 and V is TRBV9; D is possibly TRBD1 or TRBD2 (6 bases each). This CDR3 is 15 amino acids long. The germline CDR1 and CDR2 sequences are SGDLS and YYNGEE. V lost 3 bases and J lost 6, with 19 bases in between. DNA of the CDR3: TGTGCCAGCAGCGCGGGGGCAGGGGCCTTTACCGAGCAGTACTTC. Translation gives CASSAGAGAFTEQYF.

This clonotype was counted at least ten times. V usage is TRBV7-9 and J usage is TRBJ1-5; D gene unclear. Germline values: CDR1 SEHNR, CDR2 FQNEAQ (reference sequence). This CDR3 has 14 residues. V gave up 6 bases and J gave up 0 bases, with 9 bases separating them. CDR3 nucleotide sequence: TGTGCCAGCAGGGCCCAAGATAGCAATCAGCCCCAGCATTTT. Translated, it gives CASRAQDSNQPQHF.

There are a few counts of this clonotype. The chain carries TRBV30 and TRBJ2-1, with a tentative D call TRBD1 (6 bases). The CDR3 loop spans 12 amino acids. CDR1 is GTSNPN and CDR2 is SVGIG in the germline V gene (reference sequence). V lost 5 bases and J 10 bases, leaving 15 bases between the germline ends. The CDR3 loop is CAWGRGGREQFF. CDR3 DNA sequence: TGTGCCTGGGGGCGAGGGGGACGGGAGCAGTTCTTC.

This clonotype came up many times. This chain links TRBV5-1 with TRBJ2-1; D not resolved. CDR3 length: 14 residues. The V gene's germline CDR1 is SGHRS and CDR2 YFSETQ. V was pared by 5 bases and J by 4 bases, with 13 bases between. DNA for the CDR3: TGCGCCAGCAGAGCTGCAATCAGTTACAATGAGCAGTTCTTC. Its translation is CASRAAISYNEQFF. Drawing the rest from reference TRBV5-1 and TRBJ2-1, the complete variable domain is KAGVTQTPRYLIKTRGQQVTLSCSPISGHRSVSWYQQTPGQGLQFLFEYFSETQRNKGNFPGRFSGRQFSNSRSEMNVSTLELGDSALYLCASRAAISYNEQFFGPGTRLTVL.

This chain links TRBV5-1 with TRBJ2-1; D unclear. Trimming stripped 1 base from V and 0 bases from J, with 8 bases between. CDR3 length: 15 residues. CDR1 is SGHRS, CDR2 YFSETQ, per germline. The CDR3 DNA reads TGCGCCAGCAGCTTGCCAGCCAGCTCCTACAATGAGCAGTTCTTC. This gives the protein CASSLPASSYNEQFF.

This clonotype was observed at least ten times. The chain recombines TRBV24-1 with TRBJ2-2, with unresolved D. The germline gives CDR1 KGHDR, CDR2 SFDVKD. V lost 4 bases to trimming and J lost 3 bases, with 8 bases between them. CDR3 length: 14 residues. CDR3 loop: CATSDRYYTGELFF. The DNA of the CDR3 is TGTGCCACCAGTGACCGATATTACACCGGGGAGCTGTTTTTT.

This clonotype occurred many times. The chain employs TRBV20-1 and TRBJ2-1; D not resolved. The CDR3 runs 14 residues. V was cut by 1 base and J by 5 bases, with 12 bases left in between. Per germline, CDR1 DFQATT and CDR2 SNEGSKA (reference sequence). This CDR3 is CSARGRFNDNEQFF. CDR3 nucleotide sequence: TGCAGTGCTAGAGGACGGTTTAACGACAATGAGCAGTTCTTC.